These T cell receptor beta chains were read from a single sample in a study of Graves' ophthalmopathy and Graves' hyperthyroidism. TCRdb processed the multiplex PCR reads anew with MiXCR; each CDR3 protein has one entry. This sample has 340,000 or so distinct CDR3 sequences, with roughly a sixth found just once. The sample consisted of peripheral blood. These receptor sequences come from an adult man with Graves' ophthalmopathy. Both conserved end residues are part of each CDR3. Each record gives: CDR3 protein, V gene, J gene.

CASSVQQQLSPLHF,TRBV6-1,TRBJ1-6
CSVEEGGASGRTYEQYF,TRBV29-1,TRBJ2-7
CASSSGAAPGASTETQYF,TRBV5-4,TRBJ2-5
CASTTSGSSYEQYF,TRBV12-3/TRBV12-4,TRBJ2-7
CASSLIFRAGELFF,TRBV7-6,TRBJ2-2
CAWSTQGYEQYF,TRBV30,TRBJ2-7
CASSRLGQDSYEQYF,TRBV27,TRBJ2-7
CASSFPGAGNTIYF,TRBV28,TRBJ1-3
CAWSPFPGQSYEQYF,TRBV30,TRBJ2-7
CASSLVLPTKGRTEAFF,TRBV12-3/TRBV12-4,TRBJ1-1
CASSNKGETQYF,TRBV7-9,TRBJ2-5
CASSLADGSSYEQYF,TRBV7-9,TRBJ2-7
CASSNSGTVRYSIQPQHF,TRBV28,TRBJ1-5
CASSYSGTGGYEQYF,TRBV6-5,TRBJ2-7
CASSILGSAGNQETQYF,TRBV19,TRBJ2-5
CASRPLVGPRGMGAFF,TRBV11-2,TRBJ1-1
CASSHDRGHYEQYF,TRBV7-3,TRBJ2-7
CATGTAGANVLTF,TRBV6-2/TRBV6-3,TRBJ2-6
CASSFDRGLGYTF,TRBV6-5,TRBJ1-2
CSARDPTGYSNQPQHF,TRBV20-1,TRBJ1-5
CASTPSVGSGGDGELFF,TRBV19,TRBJ2-2
CATSRDPSYEQYF,TRBV15,TRBJ2-7
CASSLQGHTEAFF,TRBV5-1,TRBJ1-1
CASSIDQTVHDEQYF,TRBV19,TRBJ2-7
CASSVDSKSTDTQYF,TRBV6-2/TRBV6-3,TRBJ2-3
CASSLWYGYTF,TRBV5-1,TRBJ1-2
CASKLAGEETQYF,TRBV7-8,TRBJ2-5